The clone carrying this TCR beta chain turned up a few times. Its antigen is still unknown. This record belongs to a study of T-cell memory formation after mild COVID-19. Broader study findings: In pre-infection memory, a portion of responding clones appeared, which suggested that cross-reactive memory joined. Researchers could not confirm that second-wave clones peaking on day 37 targeted SARS-CoV-2. Shrinking CD4+ clones were chiefly CM and EM; CD8+ ones were chiefly EMRA. Contracting clones from day 15 to 85 had balanced CD4/CD8; later expanders favoured CD4+.

V shed 0 bases and J shed 0 bases, with 9 bases lying between them. The CDR3 length is 16 residues. Germline V CDR1 and CDR2: DFQATT, SNEGSKA (reference sequence). TCRdb recomputed calls from the 5' RACE reads with MiXCR, one row per CDR3 protein. The sample has approximately 13,000 distinct CDR3 sequences, around 15% seen once. This clonotype originated in a man aged 18 to 35 who had mild COVID-19 (a few samples of this study predate the infection). Cell type and time point are not known. The sequenced material came from PBMCs or a T cell subset sorted from them (not recorded which). The chain is built from TRBV20-1 and TRBJ1-6; D is unclear. This CDR3 is CSARDWRSSYNSPLHF. In DNA form, the CDR3 reads TGCAGTGCTAGAGATTGGAGGAGCTCCTATAATTCACCCCTCCACTTT.